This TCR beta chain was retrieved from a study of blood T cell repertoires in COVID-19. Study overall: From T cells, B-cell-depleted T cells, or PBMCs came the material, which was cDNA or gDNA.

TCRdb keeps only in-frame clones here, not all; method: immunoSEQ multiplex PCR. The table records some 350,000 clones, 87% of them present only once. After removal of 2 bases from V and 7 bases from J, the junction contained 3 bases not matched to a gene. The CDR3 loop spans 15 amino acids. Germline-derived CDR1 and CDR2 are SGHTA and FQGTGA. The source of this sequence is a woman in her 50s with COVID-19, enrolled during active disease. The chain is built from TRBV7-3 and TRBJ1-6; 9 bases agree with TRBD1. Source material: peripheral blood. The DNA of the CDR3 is TGTGCCAGCAGCTTAGCTGGGACAGGGAATTCACCCCTCCACTTT. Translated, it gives CASSLAGTGNSPLHF.